These 23 T cell receptor beta chains came from one sample sequenced in a study of T cell repertoires in cytomegalovirus infection. TCRdb processed the reads anew with MiXCR; each CDR3 protein has one entry. Here the sample spans under 350,000 distinct CDR3 sequences, over 7.5% being singletons. The specimen sequenced was PBMCs. Receptors originate from a human donor in good health (CMV status not recorded). Some clones in this sample may be carry-over from other donors' samples.

This clonotype was counted many times. The chain carries TRBV7-9 and TRBJ2-6; D is perhaps TRBD1 (5 bases). Germline CDR1 reads SEHNR; CDR2 reads FQNEAQ (reference sequence). The CDR3 length is 17 residues. The ends were cut back, 2 bases at V and 2 bases at J, with 13 bases in the middle. The chain's CDR3 is CASSLNQGAPGANVLTF. As DNA, the CDR3 is TGTGCCAGCAGCTTAAACCAGGGTGCTCCTGGGGCCAACGTCCTGACTTTC.

The CDR3 is CASSPRVGSSYNSPLHF. The CDR3 DNA reads TGTGCCAGCAGTCCTCGGGTAGGGAGCTCCTATAATTCACCCCTCCACTTT. The rearrangement uses TRBV27 and TRBJ1-6; no definite D call. The CDR3 has 17 residues. V lost 5 bases and J 0 bases, leaving 14 bases between the germline ends. Germline V lookup: CDR1 MNHEY, CDR2 SMNVEV (reference sequence).

This clonotype showed up many times. The chain links TRBV7-8 to TRBJ2-7; D might be TRBD1 (6 bases). Deletions cut 5 bases from V and 4 bases from J, with 15 bases between. The CDR3 loop spans 14 amino acids. The germline V gene has CDR1 SGHVS and CDR2 FQNEAQ. This CDR3 reads CASSTTDRQYEQYF. The CDR3 DNA sequence: TGTGCCAGCAGCACCACGGACAGACAATACGAGCAGTACTTC.

Many counts were recorded for this clonotype. This chain uses TRBV11-2 with TRBJ1-2; a weak D match, TRBD1 (6 bases). Between the trimmed V and J ends, which lost 5 bases and 5 bases, there was a span of 12 bases. The CDR3 covers 13 residues. Germline CDR1 SGHAT, CDR2 FQNNGV. CDR3 loop: CASSRTDSYGYTF. CDR3 in DNA: TGTGCCAGCAGCCGGACAGACTCATATGGCTACACCTTC.

This clonotype was seen repeatedly, ten times or more. The CDR3 loop reads CASSPDRDDQPQHF. In nucleotides, the CDR3 is TGTGCCAGCAGCCCTGACAGGGATGATCAGCCCCAGCATTTT. This chain uses TRBV28 with TRBJ1-5; the match to TRBD1 covers 7 bases. Germline V lookup: CDR1 MDHEN, CDR2 SYDVKM. The CDR3 covers 14 residues. J gave up 5 bases and V 6 bases, and 7 bases lay outside the gene matches. Combining the CDR3 with reference TRBV28 and TRBJ1-5 gives the whole variable domain DVKVTQSSRYLVKRTGEKVFLECVQDMDHENMFWYRQDPGLGLRLIYFSYDVKMKEKGDIPEGYSVSREKKERFSLILESASTNQTSMYLCASSPDRDDQPQHFGDGTRLSIL.

This chain connects TRBV7-6 to TRBJ2-7, with D possibly TRBD1 on 8 matching bases. V was cut by 4 bases and J by 3 bases, with 13 bases left in between. The CDR3 runs 14 residues. Germline V gene sequence: CDR1 SGHVS, CDR2 FNYEAQ. In DNA form, the CDR3 reads TGTGCCAGCAGCTATACAGGGGGGGACTACGAGCAGTACTTC. Amino acid sequence: CASSYTGGDYEQYF.

This clonotype appeared many times. This chain joins TRBV7-9 and TRBJ1-5, with TRBD1 as a possible D gene (5 bases). V lost 5 bases, J lost 6 bases, and 20 bases lay in between. Germline CDR1 is SEHNR and CDR2 is FQNEAQ (reference sequence). The length of the CDR3 is 16 residues. CDR3 region: CASSDPPGRVGQPQHF. The CDR3 nucleotides read TGTGCCAGCAGCGACCCTCCGGGCAGGGTGGGTCAGCCCCAGCATTTT.

This clonotype showed up many times. The chain combines TRBV7-3 with TRBJ2-7; 8 positions agree with TRBD2. Germline V CDR1 and CDR2: SGHTA, FQGTGA. This CDR3 contains 15 residues. V was clipped by 5 bases and J by 6 bases; unmatched bases: 12. The CDR3 is CASSPTGTRSGEQYF. CDR3 bases: TGTGCCAGCAGCCCAACCGGGACTAGGAGCGGCGAGCAGTACTTC.

This clonotype was seen a few times. The genes are TRBV7-2 and TRBJ2-3; D is unresolved. This CDR3 has 14 residues. Trimming took 2 bases from V and 5 from J, leaving 11 bases between them. Germline loops: CDR1 SGHTA, CDR2 FQGNSA. The CDR3 region has the DNA TGTGCCAGCAGCTTACGGCCGACGGTAGATACGCAGTATTTT. As protein: CASSLRPTVDTQYF.

The chain employs TRBV11-3 and TRBJ2-2; perhaps TRBD2 as D (6 bases). The CDR3 has 16 residues. Germline lookup yields CDR1 SGHNT and CDR2 YENEEA. The V end lost 4 bases, the J end lost 0 bases, and 12 bases lay between the germline ends. The CDR3 DNA sequence: TGTGCCAGCAGCTCCCGGGCGGGGACGAACACCGGGGAGCTGTTTTTT. As protein: CASSSRAGTNTGELFF.

The sample holds many counts of this clonotype. V gene TRBV6-6 combines with J gene TRBJ2-1; D might be TRBD2 (7 bases). The length of the CDR3 is 13 residues. Germline V gene sequence: CDR1 MNHNY, CDR2 SVGAGI (reference sequence). The V end was cut by 8 bases, the J end by 10 bases, with 18 bases between. CDR3 loop: CASGEGDIAEQFF. CDR3 nucleotide sequence: TGTGCCAGCGGGGAGGGGGACATTGCGGAGCAGTTCTTC.

This clonotype was found a few times. The chain recombines TRBV7-6 with TRBJ1-5; D is uncertain. The V gene lost 1 base and the J gene lost 3 bases, with 13 bases spanning the gap. This CDR3 is 16 amino acids long. Germline CDR1 is SGHVS and CDR2 is FNYEAQ. The CDR3 DNA reads TGTGCCAGCAGCTTAGACCGATCAGCATTCAATCAGCCCCAGCATTTT. It specifies CASSLDRSAFNQPQHF. The full variable domain, with the rest looked up from reference TRBV7-6 and TRBJ1-5, is GAGVSQSPRYKVTKRGQDVALRCDPISGHVSLYWYRQALGQGPEFLTYFNYEAQQDKSGLPNDRFSAERPEGSISTLTIQRTEQRDSAMYRCASSLDRSAFNQPQHFGDGTRLSIL.

This clonotype was found many times. The V and J genes are TRBV7-6 and TRBJ2-7; D is perhaps TRBD1 (6 bases). Trimming pared 4 bases from V and 5 bases from J, leaving 9 bases between. CDR1 and CDR2 (germline): SGHVS, FNYEAQ. The CDR3 runs to 12 residues. DNA of the CDR3: TGTGCCAGCAGCTCACAGGGAGACGAGCAGTACTTC. Protein sequence: CASSSQGDEQYF.

This clonotype was seen repeatedly, ten times or more. This sequence joins TRBV7-2 and TRBJ2-2, with 12 nucleotides matching TRBD1. The V gene end was trimmed by 6 bases and the J gene end by 7 bases; junction bases not matched to a gene: 9. The CDR3 contains 16 residues. Germline V CDR1 and CDR2: SGHTA, FQGNSA. The CDR3 bases are TGTGCCAGCAGAAAAGCCGGGACAGGGGGCCACGGGGAGCTGTTTTTT. Amino acids: CASRKAGTGGHGELFF. Together with reference TRBV7-2 and TRBJ2-2, the CDR3 gives the full variable domain: GAGVSQSPSNKVTEKGKDVELRCDPISGHTALYWYRQSLGQGLEFLIYFQGNSAPDKSGLPSDRFSAERTGGSVSTLTIQRTQQEDSAVYLCASRKAGTGGHGELFFGEGSRLTVL.

This clonotype was recorded at least ten times. The gene calls are TRBV12-3 or TRBV12-4 and TRBJ2-1; 11 bases map to TRBD2. V lost 7 bases, J lost 4 bases, and 3 bases stayed unmatched. The CDR3 runs 14 residues. The CDR3 DNA is TGTGCCAGCACCTTAGCGGGGGGGTACAATGAGCAGTTCTTC. This encodes CASTLAGGYNEQFF.

In its sample, this clonotype was seen many times. The CDR3 does not close with the conserved phenylalanine or tryptophan, likely indicating a read error. Because the CDR3's place on the DNA is in doubt, the DNA is left out and the CDR3 is given as listed by TCRdb. This chain links TRBV12-3 or TRBV12-4 with TRBJ1-2; the DNA was not compared with TRBD1, the D call given in the table. Counting both end residues, the CDR3 totals 8 amino acids. CDR3 residues: CASSLRAI.

This clonotype was counted many times. The chain joins TRBV7-2 to TRBJ2-1, with unresolved D. Between the trimmed V and J ends, which lost 5 bases and 5 bases, there was a span of 19 bases. This CDR3 contains 16 residues. From germline, CDR1 is SGHTA and CDR2 FQGNSA. CDR3 amino acids: CASSPIATRQHNEQFF. CDR3 coding DNA: TGTGCCAGCAGCCCGATCGCCACCCGGCAACACAATGAGCAGTTCTTC.

This rearrangement joins TRBV19 to TRBJ1-1, with D possibly being TRBD1 (6 bases). Germline CDR1 is LNHDA and CDR2 is SQIVND (reference sequence). The CDR3 covers 16 residues. The V and J ends lost 8 bases and 0 bases respectively, with 19 bases between them. The CDR3 loop reads CASFPGHGTLNTEAFF. In nucleotides, the CDR3 is TGTGCCAGTTTTCCGGGACACGGGACCTTGAACACTGAAGCTTTCTTT. Using reference TRBV19 and TRBJ1-1 for the parts outside the CDR3, the full variable domain is DGGITQSPKYLFRKEGQNVTLSCEQNLNHDAMYWYRQDPGQGLRLIYYSQIVNDFQKGDIAEGYSVSREKKESFPLTVTSAQKNPTAFYLCASFPGHGTLNTEAFFGQGTRLTVV.

The V gene is TRBV28, the J gene TRBJ1-5; 8 bases are shared with TRBD1. The CDR3 is 15 amino acids. The V gene end was trimmed by 4 bases and the J gene end by 7 bases; junction bases not matched to a gene: 9. Germline CDR1 MDHEN, CDR2 SYDVKM. CDR3 in amino acids: CASSWSDRAYQPQHF. The CDR3 bases are TGTGCCAGCAGTTGGTCGGACAGGGCATACCAGCCCCAGCATTTT.

This clonotype occurred many times. The CDR3 protein is CASSPGTASAPQHF. The CDR3 DNA reads TGTGCCAGCAGCCCTGGGACAGCCTCTGCGCCCCAGCATTTT. The chain couples TRBV7-9 to TRBJ1-5; 7 bases align to TRBD1. CDR3 length: 14 residues. Germline V CDR1 and CDR2: SEHNR, FQNEAQ (reference sequence). V was clipped by 5 bases and J by 9 bases; unmatched bases: 10.

This clonotype was detected ten times or more. This chain uses TRBV11-1 with TRBJ2-1; TRBD1 matches 9 bases. There are 15 residues in the CDR3. V lost 4 bases, J lost 7 bases, and 8 bases stayed unmatched. The germline CDR1 and CDR2 sequences are SGHAT and FQDESV (reference sequence). Here the CDR3 DNA reads TGTGCCAGCAGCTCGGGACAGGGCTCGTCTAATGAGCAGTTCTTC. This gives the protein CASSSGQGSSNEQFF. The variable domain in full, with the rest retrieved from reference TRBV11-1 and TRBJ2-1, is EAEVAQSPRYKITEKSQAVAFWCDPISGHATLYWYRQILGQGPELLVQFQDESVVDDSQLPKDRFSAERLKGVDSTLKIQPAELGDSAMYLCASSSGQGSSNEQFFGPGTRLTVL.

This chain connects TRBV12-3 or TRBV12-4 to TRBJ2-5, with a tentative D call TRBD1 (6 bases). The CDR3 runs 14 residues. Trimming shortened V by 5 bases and J by 4 bases, and 14 bases separated the two germline ends. CDR3 protein: CASSHQGTIETQYF. The CDR3 DNA sequence: TGTGCCAGCAGTCATCAGGGGACAATAGAGACCCAGTACTTC.

Many counts were recorded for this clonotype. This chain uses TRBV12-3 or TRBV12-4 with TRBJ2-1; 9 bases are a match to TRBD2. Losses at the gene ends were 5 bases for V and 6 bases for J; bases not matched to a gene: 8. The CDR3 has 15 residues. The CDR3 DNA follows: TGTGCCAGCAGTCGTCCTAGCGGGATGAGCAATGAGCAGTTCTTC. Encoded protein: CASSRPSGMSNEQFF.